These T cell receptor beta chains were read from a single sample in a study of blood T cells in healthy people across ages. Via MiXCR, TCRdb re-called the 5' RACE reads, giving one row per CDR3 protein. The sample lists about 780,000 distinct CDR3 sequences, around a quarter occurring once. These same records also appear under a second study, on T cells of mothers and their children.

What was sequenced was blood. These TCRs come from a boy younger than 18 in good health. Both conserved end residues are part of each CDR3. D genes are given only for firm matches. Size is omitted from some rows. Given values are once, few, many or a class for expanded clones.

D gene	clone size	CDR3 length	V gene	J gene	CDR3 protein
-	few	18	TRBV15	TRBJ2-3	CATSRDPEGPVWTDTQYF
-	-	12	TRBV12-5	TRBJ2-1	CASGPLLDEQFF
-	few	13	TRBV12-3/TRBV12-4	-	CATGLGVAGEQYF
-	many	14	TRBV20-1	TRBJ1-4	CSARQGARSEKLFF
-	-	14	TRBV12-3/TRBV12-4	TRBJ2-3	CASSLRSGTDTQYF
-	-	16	TRBV7-6	-	CASSLGPKGNSYEQYF
-	-	13	TRBV12-3/TRBV12-4	TRBJ1-2	CASRPRGVYGYTF
TRBD1	once	15	TRBV20-1	TRBJ2-7	CSARDWTGGFYEQYF
-	-	13	TRBV20-1	TRBJ1-6	CSAPRQNNSPLHF
-	-	14	TRBV7-9	TRBJ1-1	CASSLMGTDTEAFF
-	few	16	TRBV29-1	TRBJ1-4	CSVAGQLASTNEKLFF
-	-	17	TRBV9	TRBJ1-4	CASSVGATQGVSEKLFF
-	-	14	TRBV9	TRBJ1-2	CASSPQAGGYGYTF
-	-	13	TRBV3-1	TRBJ2-1	CASSHLRGHEQFF
-	-	11	TRBV27	TRBJ1-2	CASSRGNGYTF
TRBD2	-	14	TRBV3-1	TRBJ2-7	CASSQDKRGGFQYF
TRBD2	few	15	TRBV6-5	TRBJ2-5	CASSSSGAIQETQYF
TRBD1	few	15	TRBV5-1	TRBJ1-4	CASSPAGTGREKLFF
-	-	17	TRBV7-3	TRBJ2-1	CASSPSVADHVIHEQFF
-	-	16	TRBV3-1	TRBJ2-3	CASSPRARGRTDTQYF
TRBD1	-	14	TRBV12-3/TRBV12-4	TRBJ2-5	CATSRTGGFETQYF
TRBD1	-	15	TRBV6-2/TRBV6-3	TRBJ1-5	CASSRTGYSNQPQHF
TRBD1	-	16	TRBV28	-	CASSDRGLGGGYEQYF
-	-	15	TRBV20-1	TRBJ2-5	CSARDLGAVGETQYF
TRBD2	-	16	TRBV6-4	TRBJ2-1	CASSYTSGRPYNEQFF
TRBD1	few	15	TRBV19	TRBJ2-1	CASSMGTGGSNEQFF
TRBD2	-	17	TRBV12-3/TRBV12-4	TRBJ2-1	CASSLLLAGALRDEQFF
TRBD1	few	15	TRBV28	TRBJ1-3	CAGSPDREAGNTIYF
-	few	13	TRBV29-1	TRBJ1-4	CSVERTGNEKLFF
-	few	14	TRBV11-2	TRBJ1-1	CASSFSVTGTEAFF
-	-	13	TRBV11-2	TRBJ1-5	CASSEDRNQPQHF
-	-	11	TRBV12-3/TRBV12-4	TRBJ2-7	CASSPNNEQYF
TRBD2	few	14	TRBV6-5	TRBJ2-5	CATGRTSGQETQYF
TRBD1	few	13	TRBV20-1	TRBJ1-1	CSASLDRAYEAFF
-	-	13	TRBV7-6	TRBJ1-4	CASSGPGHEKLFF
-	few	15	TRBV4-1	TRBJ2-1	CASNLDPNRAHEQFF
-	few	15	TRBV20-1	TRBJ1-1	CSARDSGGQWTEAFF
TRBD1	-	13	TRBV30	-	CAYTGGSNNEQFF
-	few	15	TRBV7-9	TRBJ1-2	CASSHGTPGTYGYTF
-	-	18	TRBV4-1	TRBJ1-4	CASSQVRAGLATNEKLFF
-	-	15	TRBV14	TRBJ2-6	CASSQVGTGANVLTF
-	-	13	TRBV9	TRBJ2-5	CASSPWEGGTQYF
-	few	15	TRBV5-6	-	CASSFRARYLGEQYF
-	-	13	TRBV10-2	TRBJ2-2	CASTYRDTGELFF
TRBD1	-	14	TRBV15	TRBJ2-7	CATSIRQGEYEQYF
-	-	15	TRBV7-9	TRBJ2-1	CASSLATGFYNEQFF
-	-	14	TRBV2	TRBJ2-6	CASSRSRTAPVLTF
TRBD2	-	14	TRBV6-1	TRBJ2-5	CASSEQGTRETQYF
-	few	15	TRBV14	TRBJ2-7	CASSQERGPSYEQYF
-	few	14	TRBV6-1	TRBJ2-4	CASSEGHVKNIQYF
-	-	12	TRBV29-1	TRBJ1-1	CSVGLENTEAFF
-	few	15	TRBV7-9	TRBJ2-7	CASSLRAASSYEQYF